Shown below are 14 T cell receptor beta chains from a single sample sequenced in a study of T cell clonality in common variable immunodeficiency. Findings of the study overall: Fewer deletions and N-nucleotide insertions were reportedly seen in common variable immunodeficiency TCR beta sequences.

Their antigens are not known. Measured with immunoSEQ multiplex PCR; TCRdb has only the in-frame clones, and not every one. The sample holds some 15,000 clones. Sequences were obtained from peripheral blood mononuclear cells. The receptors derive from a human donor with common variable immunodeficiency.

To note about this clone: The read comes to an end 3 residues before the CDR3 does, leaving the germline J gene to fill in the end. The chain uses TRBV14 and TRBJ2-5; TRBD1 aligns across 8 bases. The CDR3 has 16 residues. V shed 1 base and J 4 bases; nucleotides not matched to a gene: 8. Germline V lookup: CDR1 SGHDN, CDR2 FVKESK. The CDR3 sequence is CASSQAYDRGGETQYF. CDR3 DNA (partial): TGTGCCAGCAGCCAAGCCTATGACAGGGGAGGAGAGACC.

Note on this clone: The CDR3 end lies 3 residues beyond the end of the read and is filled in from the germline J gene. The J gene is TRBJ2-3, the V gene TRBV7-2; 11 nucleotides agree with TRBD2. V dropped 8 bases and J dropped 5; count of bases not matched to a gene: 9. The length of the CDR3 is 15 residues. Per the germline V gene, CDR1 is SGHTA and CDR2 is FQGNSA. This chain's CDR3 is CASSSSGGAGDTQYF. The sequenced part of the CDR3 DNA is TGTGCCAGCTCTAGTAGCGGGGGGGCAGGAGATACG.

A word on this clone: The sequenced fragment ends 3 residues before the CDR3 boundary, so the rest is inferred from the germline J gene. Within the sample, other DNA sequences also encode this same CDR3. The rearrangement joins TRBV7-2 to TRBJ2-7; D remains ambiguous. The V end lost 2 bases, the J end lost 4 bases, and 6 bases lay between the germline ends. Germline lookup yields CDR1 SGHTA and CDR2 FQGNSA. This CDR3 has 12 residues. Incomplete CDR3 DNA: TGTGCCAGCAGCTTAAACAGATACGAG. Translated: CASSLNRYE. The entire CDR3 protein is CASSLNRYEQYF.

As concerns this clone: The read finishes 3 residues shy of the CDR3 end, and the germline J gene is used to complete it. V usage is TRBV7-6 and J usage is TRBJ2-3, with 8 bases aligning to TRBD2. With 9 bases clipped from V and 0 bases from J, the junction kept 8 bases outside the gene matches. Germline loops: CDR1 SGHVS, CDR2 FNYEAQ. The length of the CDR3 is 15 residues. The CDR3 bases that were read are TGTGCCAGTAGTCGGGGGGGTTCTAGCACAGATACG. The encoded protein is CASSRGGSSTDT. The entire CDR3 reads CASSRGGSSTDTQYF.

Notes on this clone: The read is 3 residues too short to cover the CDR3 end, so that end is filled in from the germline J gene. The rearrangement uses TRBV2 and TRBJ1-2; 7 nucleotides match TRBD1. The CDR3 contains 15 residues. Germline V gives CDR1 SNHLY, CDR2 FYNNEI. Unmatched junction bases numbered 4, after V lost 1 base and J lost 2 bases. CDR3 residues: CASSEGDSLNYGYTF. The CDR3 bases that were read are TGTGCCAGCAGTGAAGGGGACAGCCTCAACTATGGC.

Of note for this clone: The read terminates 3 residues ahead of where the CDR3 ends, so the germline J gene completes it. J is TRBJ1-1 and V is TRBV20-1; 9 bases line up with TRBD1. This CDR3 is 13 amino acids long. Germline assignment: CDR1 DFQATT and CDR2 SNEGSKA (reference sequence). The V gene end was trimmed by 5 bases and the J gene end by 3 bases; junction bases not matched to a gene: 4. CDR3 sequence: CSALQGADTEAFF. The CDR3 DNA, read in part, is TGCAGTGCTTTACAGGGGGCGGACACTGAA.

Measured by frequency, this clone is medium-sized. The read halts 3 residues ahead of the CDR3 end, with the missing end drawn from the germline J gene. This chain links TRBV20-1 with TRBJ2-7; 8 nucleotides line up with TRBD2. V trimming: 1 base; J trimming: 2 bases; junction bases outside the gene matches: 7. Germline lookup yields CDR1 DFQATT and CDR2 SNEGSKA (reference sequence). There are 15 residues in the CDR3. The CDR3: CSARGSGSATYEQYF. Incomplete CDR3 DNA: TGCAGTGCTAGAGGGAGCGGGAGTGCCACCTACGAG.

A word on this clone: From the germline J gene comes the end of the CDR3, since the read stops 3 residues before it. The V gene is TRBV30, the J gene TRBJ2-3; D is perhaps TRBD1 (6 bases). V was clipped by 7 bases and J by 2 bases, with 28 bases between them. The CDR3 contains 18 residues. Germline CDR1 GTSNPN, CDR2 SVGIG (reference sequence). The CDR3 reads CASQGLERNKRTTDTQYF. Incomplete CDR3 DNA: TGTGCCTCCCAGGGGCTAGAGAGAAATAAGAGAACCACAGATACG.

Worth noting for this clone: The read falls 3 residues short of the CDR3 end, and the missing part is taken from the germline J gene. This chain connects TRBV20-1 to TRBJ1-1; TRBD1 matches 9 bases. The CDR3 is made up of 14 amino acids. The ends lost 5 bases at V and 3 bases at J; junction bases unmatched: 7. CDR1 and CDR2 from the germline V gene are DFQATT and SNEGSKA (reference sequence). CDR3 loop: CSALQGAIDTEAFF. Partial CDR3 DNA: TGCAGTGCTTTACAGGGGGCTATAGACACTGAA.

The CDR3 is CASMGAGGGADTQYF. The sequenced CDR3 bases are TGTGCCAGCATGGGAGCGGGAGGAGGGGCCGATACG. This chain connects TRBV6-2 or TRBV6-3 to TRBJ2-3, with 9 bases identical to TRBD2. The observed sequence ends 3 residues before the CDR3 terminus, with the missing tail filled in from the germline J gene. Germline assignment: CDR1 MNHEY and CDR2 SVGEGT. The ends lost 7 bases at V and 6 bases at J; junction bases unmatched: 11. The CDR3 totals 15 residues.

With respect to this clone: The CDR3 extends 3 residues past the end of the read, so its final part is completed from the germline J gene. This chain links TRBV19 with TRBJ1-5, with D uncertain. V shed 3 bases and J shed 7 bases, with 10 bases lying between them. Germline CDR1 reads LNHDA; CDR2 reads SQIVND (reference sequence). The CDR3 sequence is 13 residues long. CDR3 bases read: TGTGCCAGTAGTATTTCCGGGGAACAGCCC. Its protein product is CASSISGEQP. The whole CDR3 reads CASSISGEQPQHF. Based on the CDR3 plus reference TRBV19 and TRBJ1-5, the full variable domain is DGGITQSPKYLFRKEGQNVTLSCEQNLNHDAMYWYRQDPGQGLRLIYYSQIVNDFQKGDIAEGYSVSREKKESFPLTVTSAQKNPTAFYLCASSISGEQPQHFGDGTRLSIL.

Notes on this clone: The read finishes 3 residues shy of the CDR3 end, and the germline J gene is used to complete it. The chain uses TRBV20-1 and TRBJ2-3; maybe TRBD2 (7 bases). V lost 4 bases and J lost 7, with 18 bases in between. The germline V gene has CDR1 DFQATT and CDR2 SNEGSKA (reference sequence). The CDR3 has 14 residues. The covered CDR3 bases are TGCAGTGCTAAGGGGGAGGGCGTCTCGAATACG. This gives the protein CSAKGEGVSNT. The entire CDR3 protein is CSAKGEGVSNTQYF.

As for this clone: At one of its ends the junction is not consistent with the germline gene, which may arise from a read error. The read gets to within 3 residues of the CDR3 end, and the germline J gene fills in the rest. V usage is TRBV2 and J usage is TRBJ2-1, with 12 bases that match TRBD2. Germline assignment: CDR1 SNHLY and CDR2 FYNNEI. The CDR3 extends over 15 amino acids. The sequenced CDR3 bases are TGTGCCAGCAGGGAAGCTAGCGGGGGGGCCGGTGAG. Translation: CASREASGGAGE. The entire CDR3 reads CASREASGGAGEQFF. Complete variable domain (other parts from reference TRBV2 and TRBJ2-1): EPEVTQTPSHQVTQMGQEVILRCVPISNHLYFYWYRQILGQKVEFLVSFYNNEISEKSEIFDDQFSVERPDGSNFTLKIRSTKLEDSAMYFCASREASGGAGEQFFGPGTRLTVL.

About this clone: The read terminates 3 residues before the CDR3 end, so the remaining end is supplied by the germline J gene. The chain employs TRBV20-1 and TRBJ2-7; tentatively, D is TRBD1 (5 bases). Trimming took off 6 bases at V and 3 bases at J, with 12 bases between the two ends. Germline assignment: CDR1 DFQATT and CDR2 SNEGSKA (reference sequence). This CDR3 has 12 amino acids. CDR3 sequence reads: CSAETALYEQYF. Partial CDR3 DNA: TGCAGTGCCGAGACAGCGCTCTACGAG.